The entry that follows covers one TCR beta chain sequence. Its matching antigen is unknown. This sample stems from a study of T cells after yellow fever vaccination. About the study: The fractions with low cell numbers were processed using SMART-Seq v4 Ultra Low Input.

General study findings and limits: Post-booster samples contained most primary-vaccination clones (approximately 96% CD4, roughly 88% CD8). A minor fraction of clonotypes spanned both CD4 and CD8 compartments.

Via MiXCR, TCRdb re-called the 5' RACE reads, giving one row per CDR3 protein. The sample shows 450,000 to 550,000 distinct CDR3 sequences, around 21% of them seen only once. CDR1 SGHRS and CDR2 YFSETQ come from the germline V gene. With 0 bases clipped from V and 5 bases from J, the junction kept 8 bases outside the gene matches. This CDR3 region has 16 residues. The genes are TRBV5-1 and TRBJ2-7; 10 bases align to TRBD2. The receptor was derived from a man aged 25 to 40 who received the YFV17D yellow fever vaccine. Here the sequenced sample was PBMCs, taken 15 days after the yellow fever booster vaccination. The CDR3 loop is CASSLARSGRVDEQYF. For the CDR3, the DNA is TGCGCCAGCAGCTTGGCCAGGAGCGGGAGGGTCGACGAGCAGTACTTC.